This TCR beta chain was identified in a study of blood T cell repertoires in COVID-19 (TCRdb year 2020). About the full investigation: The collaborator samples originated in the United States, Italy and Spain and spanned the acute and convalescent phases of COVID-19. Where available, HLA class I and class II types were obtained from metadata supplied by the sample provider rather than from assay-based typing. The prospective study material was composed of cDNA or gDNA derived from T cells, B-cell-depleted T cells, or PBMCs. The repertoires were released in a freely available public database intended as a resource for research on the immune response to SARS-CoV-2. Subjects who had been exposed to COVID-19, were actively infected with it, or had recovered from it provided the deeply sampled blood TCRbeta repertoires that made up the dataset. The samples were drawn from two sources: the first 160 participants of the ongoing ImmuneRACE study, and 1,000 to 1,500 subjects contributed by 6 global collaborators. A de-identified subject ID, COVID-19 status, age in years and sex were almost always included in the sample metadata.

Paper-wide results and their limitations: How much clinical and demographic metadata was included differed by source and by participant, and the metadata was provided uncurated.

Per the germline V gene, MNHEY is the CDR1 and SVGEGT is the CDR2. The cysteine opens and the phenylalanine closes a CDR3 of 13 amino acids. The CDR3 DNA has 39 bases and is translated from base 1. V loses 5 bases of germline sequence and J loses 6 bases, and the interval between the two ends is 10 bases. A remark on this clone: No cognate antigen has been identified for it. No clone much larger than this one lies a single base away; base qualities are absent.

TCRbeta CDR3 regions were amplified from genomic DNA by means of the immunoSEQ Assay, a bias-controlled multiplex PCR. In the authors' own workflow: The number of nucleated cells in each sample was estimated from the amplification of reference gene primers within the assay. To quantify the absolute abundance of each unique TCRbeta CDR3 rearrangement, sequence reads were collapsed and filtered. For each sample, productive Simpson clonality was calculated by taking the square root of Simpson's diversity index across productive rearrangements. TCRdb's version of the immuneACCESS table is confined to in-frame rearrangements and falls short of the full clone set. An unresolved V gene accounts for under half of the shortfall where checked; the remainder is of unknown origin. V, J and clone size are taken as reported in that table, and D and trimming were inferred from the DNA itself. The sample has around 240,000 clones on record, around 83% of them singletons. The ten largest clones add up to roughly 1.4% of the sample.

Samples from volunteer blood donors who had recovered from COVID-19 were contributed by a second Seattle source. The collaborating institutions used their own protocols to collect whole blood in K2EDTA tubes. For TCRbeta analysis, collaborator samples were shipped as frozen whole blood, as isolated PBMCs, or as DNA extracted from either sample type. The receptor was derived from a woman aged 40-49 years who had recovered from COVID-19. The sequenced sample consisted of peripheral blood. The chain joins TRBV6-2 or TRBV6-3 to TRBJ2-2, and possibly TRBD1, on 6 matching bases. The CDR3 amino acid sequence is: CASSPQGAGELFF. The DNA is TGTGCCAGCAGTCCACAGGGTGCCGGGGAGCTGTTTTTT.